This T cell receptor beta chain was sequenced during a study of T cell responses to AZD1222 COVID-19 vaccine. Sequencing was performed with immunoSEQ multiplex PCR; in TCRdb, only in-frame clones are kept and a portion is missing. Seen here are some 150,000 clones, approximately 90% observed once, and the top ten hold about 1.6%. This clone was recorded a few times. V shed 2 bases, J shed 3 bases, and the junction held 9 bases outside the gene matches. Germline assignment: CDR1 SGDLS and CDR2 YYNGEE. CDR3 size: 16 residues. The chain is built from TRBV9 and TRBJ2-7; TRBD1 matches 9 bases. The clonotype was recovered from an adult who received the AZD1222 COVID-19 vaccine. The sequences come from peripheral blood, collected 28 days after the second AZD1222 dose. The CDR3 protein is CASSVDPGQGYYEQYF. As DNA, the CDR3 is TGTGCCAGCAGCGTTGATCCGGGACAGGGATACTACGAGCAGTACTTC.